The rows below give T cell receptor beta chains drawn from one sample of a study of post-analysis software for immune sequencing data. TCRdb reprocessed the PCR reads with MiXCR, giving one entry per CDR3 protein. The sample lists under 200,000 distinct CDR3 sequences; 29% were seen once. Sequenced input: blood. Receptors originate from a girl aged 2-17 years with multiple sclerosis. CDR3s leave out the opening cysteine and the closing phenylalanine or tryptophan. Fields, in order: V gene, J gene, CDR3 protein.

TRBV12-3/TRBV12-4	TRBJ2-5	ASSLLVTGGGETQY
TRBV11-2	TRBJ2-5	ASSLAGVWETQY
TRBV7-9	TRBJ2-5	ASSRQSEEETQY
TRBV6-2/TRBV6-3	TRBJ2-2	ASRDTGELF
TRBV12-3/TRBV12-4	TRBJ2-7	ASSHNTYEQY
TRBV7-2	TRBJ1-6	ASSLPTGNNSPLH
TRBV11-3	TRBJ1-1	ASSRGPNTEAF
TRBV6-1	TRBJ1-2	ASTRDSFNYGYT
TRBV3-1	TRBJ2-5	ASSQDPWGRETQY
TRBV7-2	TRBJ2-1	ASSLFRQEEQF
TRBV5-1	TRBJ2-7	ASSYIQGYEQY
TRBV27	TRBJ1-6	ASRLGAGDGNSPLH
TRBV29-1	TRBJ2-7	SAKQQGFFGEQY
TRBV20-1	TRBJ2-3	SARGYGLAGGDTQY
TRBV2	TRBJ2-5	AAPGRGLQETQY
TRBV10-3	TRBJ1-2	AISDMEGRIGYT
TRBV5-6	TRBJ1-2	ASSLDGGTNYGYT
TRBV28	TRBJ2-5	ASQGVRETQY
TRBV5-1	TRBJ2-1	ASSLSYRTSGRSAYNEQF
TRBV29-1	TRBJ1-1	SVGEGGRTEAF
TRBV7-9	TRBJ1-2	ASSAVGTGGYT
TRBV29-1	TRBJ2-7	SVEEVSGNCEQY
TRBV7-9	TRBJ2-5	ASSQHPRSEQY
TRBV15	TRBJ2-1	ATSRDGTSVGEQF
TRBV12-3/TRBV12-4	TRBJ1-2	ASSFRTLYGYT
TRBV5-1	TRBJ1-1	ASSRGQMNTEAF
TRBV12-3/TRBV12-4	TRBJ2-1	ASSAGTGDYNEQF
TRBV12-3/TRBV12-4	TRBJ2-7	ASSTPGQDYEQY
TRBV27	TRBJ1-4	ASRGQGANEKLF